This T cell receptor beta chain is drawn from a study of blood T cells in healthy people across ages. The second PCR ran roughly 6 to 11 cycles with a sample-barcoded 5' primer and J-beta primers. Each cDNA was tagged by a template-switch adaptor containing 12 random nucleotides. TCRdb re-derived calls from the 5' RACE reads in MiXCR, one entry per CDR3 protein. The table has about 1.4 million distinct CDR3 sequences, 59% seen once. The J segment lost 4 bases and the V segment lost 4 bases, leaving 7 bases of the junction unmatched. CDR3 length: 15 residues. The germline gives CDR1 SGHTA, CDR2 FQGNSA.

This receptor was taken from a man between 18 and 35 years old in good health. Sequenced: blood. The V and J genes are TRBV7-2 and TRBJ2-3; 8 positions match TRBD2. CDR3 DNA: TGTGCCAGCAGCTCCGGGACTAGGAGGGCAGATACGCAGTATTTT. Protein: CASSSGTRRADTQYF.